The 20 T cell receptor beta chains in this list originate from one sample, sequenced in a study of blood T cells in healthy people across ages. It was with a sample-barcoded 5' primer and a J-beta primer mix that a second PCR of roughly 7 to 12 cycles was run. In TCRdb, the 5' RACE reads were re-called with MiXCR into one record per CDR3 protein. The sample contains hundreds of thousands of distinct CDR3 sequences, approximately 53% of which appear only once. Sequencing was performed on blood. Receptors were obtained from a man between 35 and 55 years old in good health.

This clonotype occurred a few times. The V and J genes are TRBV6-2 or TRBV6-3 and TRBJ2-1; 8 bases fit TRBD2. The end of the DNA is better explained by TRBJ2-7, so the J call may be wrong. The CDR3 is made up of 16 amino acids. Germline assignment: CDR1 MNHEY and CDR2 SVGEGT. CDR3 in amino acids: CASSLQGRGGYNEQYF. The CDR3 coding sequence is TGTGCCAGCAGTTTGCAAGGACGGGGGGGCTACAATGAGCAGTACTTC.

This clonotype was observed a handful of times. The chain combines TRBV9 with TRBJ2-1; D uncertain. With the DNA end fitting TRBJ2-7 better, the J assignment may be wrong. The CDR3 spans 14 residues. The V gene's germline CDR1 is SGDLS and CDR2 YYNGEE. CDR3 nucleotide sequence: TGTGCCAGCAGCGAACCTACTTCCTACAATGAGCAGTACTTC. Protein sequence: CASSEPTSYNEQYF.

The rearrangement joins TRBV6-2 or TRBV6-3 to TRBJ2-1, with D unresolved. Trimming stripped 2 bases from V and 9 bases from J, with 5 bases between. This CDR3 contains 11 residues. Germline V gene lookup returns CDR1 MNHEY and CDR2 SVGEGT. CDR3 amino acids: CASSYNSEQFF. The CDR3 DNA sequence: TGTGCCAGCAGTTACAATTCTGAGCAGTTCTTC.

The table lists this clonotype with a few counts. The chain joins TRBV25-1 to TRBJ2-6; D ambiguous. Per the germline V gene, CDR1 is MGHDK and CDR2 is SYGVNS. CDR3 length: 13 amino acids. V lost 7 bases and J 2 bases, leaving 6 bases between the germline ends. CDR3 in amino acids: CASTDAGANVLTF. CDR3 in DNA: TGTGCCAGCACGGATGCTGGGGCCAACGTCCTGACTTTC.

In regard to this clonotype: A much larger clone is a single base away; this may be a read error. This chain joins TRBV7-2 and TRBJ2-5, with TRBD2 identical over 7 bases. This CDR3 has 17 amino acids. CDR1 and CDR2 from the germline V gene are SGHTA and FQGNSA. With V trimmed by 0 bases and J by 13 bases, 20 bases remained unmatched. Here the CDR3 DNA reads TGTGCCAGCAGCTTAGCCCCGGCTAGCGGCGGGGTCAATGAGCGGTACTTC. Its protein is CASSLAPASGGVNERYF.

The chain combines TRBV5-1 with TRBJ2-3; 7 nucleotides agree with TRBD2. CDR1 and CDR2 (germline): SGHRS, YFSETQ. Trimming took 1 base from V and 4 from J; bases not matched to a gene: 9. The length of the CDR3 is 16 residues. The CDR3 nucleotides read TGCGCCAGCAGCTTGACAAGCGGACTAGGCCCAGATACGCAGTATTTT. As protein: CASSLTSGLGPDTQYF.

V is TRBV12-5 and J is TRBJ2-3; TRBD2 matches 8 bases. Trimming took 4 bases from V and 4 from J; bases not matched to a gene: 4. The germline gives CDR1 LGHNT, CDR2 FRNRAP. The CDR3 is 14 amino acids. In DNA form, the CDR3 reads TGTGCTAGTGGTTACGGGGGGGTGGCAGATACGCAGTATTTT. It translates to CASGYGGVADTQYF. The full variable domain, completed using reference TRBV12-5 and TRBJ2-3, is DARVTQTPRHKVTEMGQEVTMRCQPILGHNTVFWYRQTMMQGLELLAYFRNRAPLDDSGMPKDRFSAEMPDATLATLKIQPSEPRDSAVYFCASGYGGVADTQYFGPGTRLTVL.

V is TRBV4-2 and J is TRBJ1-2, with D hard to call. Per germline, CDR1 LGHNA and CDR2 YNFKEQ. Between the trimmed V and J ends, which lost 6 bases and 10 bases, there was a span of 15 bases. This CDR3 has 12 residues. The CDR3 loop reads CASSQADISYTF. CDR3 DNA sequence: TGTGCCAGCAGTCAGGCCGATATATCCTACACCTTC.

This clonotype was counted a single time. This sequence joins TRBV6-5 and TRBJ1-5; 8 nucleotides agree with TRBD1. Trimming removed 5 bases from V and 1 base from J; junction bases left unmatched: 4. Germline values: CDR1 MNHEY, CDR2 SVGAGI. This CDR3 is built from 15 residues. The DNA of the CDR3 is TGTGCCAGCAGTACAACAGGGGGGAGCAATCAGCCCCAGCATTTT. This gives the protein CASSTTGGSNQPQHF.

The CDR3 reads CASSLNVGLADNEQFF. In DNA form, the CDR3 reads TGTGCCAGCAGCCTGAATGTCGGACTAGCCGACAATGAGCAGTTCTTC. The chain recombines TRBV2 with TRBJ2-1, with 8 positions matching TRBD2. CDR3 length: 16 amino acids. Germline assignment: CDR1 SNHLY and CDR2 FYNNEI. After removal of 6 bases from V and 5 bases from J, the junction contained 12 bases not matched to a gene.

This clonotype appeared a few times. The J gene is TRBJ1-1, the V gene TRBV29-1; a possible D gene is TRBD1 (5 bases). The germline CDR1 and CDR2 sequences are SQVTM and ANQGSEA. The V end lost 7 bases, the J end lost 8 bases, and 17 bases lay between the germline ends. The length of the CDR3 is 12 residues. CDR3 residues: CSAISQGPEAFF. The CDR3 DNA sequence: TGCAGCGCTATTTCCCAGGGCCCCGAAGCTTTCTTT.

The V and J genes are TRBV9 and TRBJ1-1; no firm D call. Germline V lookup: CDR1 SGDLS, CDR2 YYNGEE. The CDR3 is made up of 14 amino acids. Trimming removed 4 bases at V and 4 bases at J, with 14 bases between. As DNA, the CDR3 is TGTGCCAGCAGCTCCGGGGATGGGGTCACTGAAGCTTTCTTT. The encoded protein is CASSSGDGVTEAFF.

As regards this clonotype: At one end, the junction sequence differs from germline, possibly due to a read error. This rearrangement joins TRBV6-2 or TRBV6-3 to TRBJ2-3; TRBD1 aligns across 10 bases. The CDR3 is 15 amino acids. Germline CDR1 and CDR2: MNHEY and SVGEGT. In DNA form, the CDR3 reads TGTGCCAGCAGTCAACCGGGACAGGGGAGCCATACGCAGTTTTTT. Its translation: CASSQPGQGSHTQFF.

In its sample, this clonotype was seen many times. The CDR3 loop reads CSARDRLAAYEQYF. In DNA form, the CDR3 reads TGCAGTGCTAGAGATCGCCTAGCGGCCTACGAGCAGTACTTC. The chain links TRBV20-1 to TRBJ2-7, with 7 bases aligning to TRBD2. This CDR3 spans 14 amino acids. The ends lost 0 bases at V and 2 bases at J; junction bases unmatched: 4. The V gene's germline CDR1 is DFQATT and CDR2 SNEGSKA (reference sequence).

The chain is built from TRBV2 and TRBJ1-2; TRBD1 agrees at 9 bases. There are 13 residues in the CDR3. CDR1 and CDR2 (germline): SNHLY, FYNNEI. Trimming cost V 9 bases and J 7 bases; bases outside gene matches: 9. CDR3 region: CARTGTGTAGYTF. The CDR3, as DNA: TGTGCCAGGACCGGGACAGGGACCGCTGGCTACACCTTC.

The V and J genes are TRBV7-8 and TRBJ2-5, with 10 positions matching TRBD2. CDR1 and CDR2 from the germline V gene are SGHVS and FQNEAQ. The length of the CDR3 is 19 residues. Losses at the gene ends were 2 bases for V and 2 bases for J; bases not matched to a gene: 14. In nucleotides, the CDR3 is TGTGCCAGCAGCTTAATTTTAGGTGAAGCGGGAGGGCCGCAAGAGACCCAGTACTTC. Translation gives CASSLILGEAGGPQETQYF.

This clonotype was counted a few times. The genes are TRBV18 and TRBJ1-2, with D unclear. Per the germline V gene, CDR1 is KGHSH and CDR2 is LQKENI. The length of the CDR3 is 14 residues. Trimming stripped 2 bases from V and 7 bases from J, with 14 bases between. CDR3 residues: CASSPTDSGGGYTF. The CDR3 region has the DNA TGTGCCAGCTCACCAACCGACTCCGGTGGTGGCTACACCTTC.

The chain carries TRBV28 and TRBJ2-5; D call uncertain. The CDR3 covers 13 residues. V gave up 2 bases and J gave up 10 bases, with 14 bases separating them. Germline-derived CDR1 and CDR2 are MDHEN and SYDVKM. CDR3 amino acids: CASSLESPKGQYF. CDR3 nucleotides: TGTGCCAGCAGTTTAGAGTCTCCCAAGGGCCAGTACTTC.

This chain uses TRBV20-1 with TRBJ2-1; possibly TRBD2 for D (6 bases). The germline V gene has CDR1 DFQATT and CDR2 SNEGSKA (reference sequence). V lost 5 bases and J 12 bases, leaving 23 bases between the germline ends. There are 14 residues in the CDR3. CDR3 sequence reads: CSAVADTSQTRQFF. The CDR3 bases are TGCAGTGCTGTCGCCGACACTAGCCAGACAAGGCAGTTCTTC.

The chain is built from TRBV7-2 and TRBJ2-7; 7 bases are a match to TRBD1. V lost 5 bases, J lost 7 bases, and 11 bases stayed unmatched. CDR1 and CDR2 from the germline V gene are SGHTA and FQGNSA. The CDR3 length is 14 residues. CDR3 coding DNA: TGTGCCAGCAGCCCTGACAGGGTTTACAATGAGCAGTACTTC. It translates to CASSPDRVYNEQYF.